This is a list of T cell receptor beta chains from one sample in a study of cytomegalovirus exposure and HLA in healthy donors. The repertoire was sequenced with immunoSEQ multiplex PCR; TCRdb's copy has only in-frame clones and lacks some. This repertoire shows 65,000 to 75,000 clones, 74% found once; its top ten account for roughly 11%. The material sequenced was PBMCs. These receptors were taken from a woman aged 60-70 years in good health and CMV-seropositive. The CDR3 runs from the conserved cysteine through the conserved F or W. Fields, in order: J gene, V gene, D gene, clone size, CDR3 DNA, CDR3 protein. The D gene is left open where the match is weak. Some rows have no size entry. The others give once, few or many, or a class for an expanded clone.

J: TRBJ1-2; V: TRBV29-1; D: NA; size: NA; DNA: TGCAGCGTTGAGCCGGGGACTAACTATGGCTACACCTTC; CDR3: CSVEPGTNYGYTF
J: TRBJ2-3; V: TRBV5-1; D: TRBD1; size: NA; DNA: TGCGCCAGCAGCTCCTCACCCACAGGGGTAGATACGCAGTATTTT; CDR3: CASSSSPTGVDTQYF
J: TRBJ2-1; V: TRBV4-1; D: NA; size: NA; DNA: TGCGCCAGCAGCCCAAAAGAGGGATCCAGCTCCTACAATGAGCAGTTCTTC; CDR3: CASSPKEGSSSYNEQFF
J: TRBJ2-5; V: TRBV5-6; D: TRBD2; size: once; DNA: TGTGCCAGCAGCTTGGAACTAGCGGGAGGAGAGACCCAGTACTTC; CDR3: CASSLELAGGETQYF
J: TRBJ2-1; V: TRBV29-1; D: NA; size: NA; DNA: TGCAGCGTTGATAGCGTCTACTCCTACAATGAGCAGTTCTTC; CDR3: CSVDSVYSYNEQFF
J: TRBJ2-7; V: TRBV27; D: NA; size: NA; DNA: TGTGCCAGCAGTACCTCCCGGGGGACCGGGGAGCAGTACTTC; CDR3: CASSTSRGTGEQYF
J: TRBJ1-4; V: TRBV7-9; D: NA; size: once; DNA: TGTGCCAGCAGCCCCGCAGGGTTGGAAAAACTGTTTTTT; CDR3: CASSPAGLEKLFF
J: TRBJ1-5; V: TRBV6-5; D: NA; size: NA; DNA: TGTACCAGCAGCCCGACACGACAGCCCCAGCATTTT; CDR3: CTSSPTRQPQHF
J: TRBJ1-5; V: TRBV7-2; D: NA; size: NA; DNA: TGTGCCAGCAGCACCCAAGGGACTACCAGCGCCAATCAGCCCCAGCATTTT; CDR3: CASSTQGTTSANQPQHF
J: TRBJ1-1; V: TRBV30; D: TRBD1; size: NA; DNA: TGTGCCTGGAGTGTAGTGACAGGGGGCACTGAAGCTTTCTTT; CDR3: CAWSVVTGGTEAFF
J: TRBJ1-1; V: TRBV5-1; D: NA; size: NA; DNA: TGCGCCAGCAGCTTGGAACAGTTGAACACTGAAGCTTTCTTT; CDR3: CASSLEQLNTEAFF
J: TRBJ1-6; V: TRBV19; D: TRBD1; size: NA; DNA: TGTGCCAGTAGTATAGGGGGACAGGGCGGTTCACCCCTCCACTTT; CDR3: CASSIGGQGGSPLHF
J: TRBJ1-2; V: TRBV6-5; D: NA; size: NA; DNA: TGTGCCAGCAGTCCCGGCAGGAATGGCTACACCTTC; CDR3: CASSPGRNGYTF
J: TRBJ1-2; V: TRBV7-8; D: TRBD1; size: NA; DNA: TGTGCCAGCAGCTCGGGACAGGGCTATGGCTACACCTTC; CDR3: CASSSGQGYGYTF
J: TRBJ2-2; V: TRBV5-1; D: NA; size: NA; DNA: TGCGCCAGCAGCGAACAGGGTGCCGGGGAGCTGTTTTTT; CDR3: CASSEQGAGELFF
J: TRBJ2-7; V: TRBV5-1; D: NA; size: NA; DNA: TGCGCCAGCAGCTTGGGTCGGCAGGGGCTAAGTTACGAGCAGTACTTC; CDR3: CASSLGRQGLSYEQYF
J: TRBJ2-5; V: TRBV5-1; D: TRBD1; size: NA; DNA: TGCGCCAGCAGCCCAGACAGGGAAGAGACCCAGTACTTC; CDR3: CASSPDREETQYF
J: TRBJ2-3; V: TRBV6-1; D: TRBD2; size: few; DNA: TGTGCCGGTTGGGGAGCGGGAGCAGATACGCAGTATTTT; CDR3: CAGWGAGADTQYF
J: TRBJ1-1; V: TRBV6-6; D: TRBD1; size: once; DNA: TGTGCCAGCAGAGAACAGGGGGGCGGCAACACTGAAGCTTTCTTT; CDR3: CASREQGGGNTEAFF
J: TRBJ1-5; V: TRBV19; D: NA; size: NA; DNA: TGTGCCAGTAGGAGGAGGGGGGGCTTTGGCAATCAGCCCCAGCATTTT; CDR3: CASRRRGGFGNQPQHF
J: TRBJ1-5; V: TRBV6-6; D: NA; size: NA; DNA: TGTGCCAGCAGTTATTATAGTCAGCCCCAGCATTTT; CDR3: CASSYYSQPQHF
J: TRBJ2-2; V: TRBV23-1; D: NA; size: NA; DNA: TGCGCCAGCAGTCACCCTGACAGGAAGGAGAACACCGGGGAGCTGTTTTTT; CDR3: CASSHPDRKENTGELFF
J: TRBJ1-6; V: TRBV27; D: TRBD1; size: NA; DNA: TGTGCCAGCAGCGTAGACAGGGGGCGTTCACCCCTCCACTTT; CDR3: CASSVDRGRSPLHF
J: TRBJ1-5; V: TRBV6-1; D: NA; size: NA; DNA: TGTGCCAGCTGCCGCGCCGAGGATCAGCCCCAGCATTTT; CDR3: CASCRAEDQPQHF
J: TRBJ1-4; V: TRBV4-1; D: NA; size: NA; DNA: TGCGCCAGCAGCCAAGGAGAAAGGGGTGAAAAACTGTTTTTT; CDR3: CASSQGERGEKLFF
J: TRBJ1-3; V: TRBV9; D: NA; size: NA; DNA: TGTGCCAGCAGCGTAGGGGCCTCTGGAAACACCATATATTTT; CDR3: CASSVGASGNTIYF
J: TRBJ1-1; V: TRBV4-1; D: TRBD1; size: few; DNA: TGCGCCAGCAGCCTGCTGGACAGGAGCACTGAAGCTTTCTTT; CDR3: CASSLLDRSTEAFF
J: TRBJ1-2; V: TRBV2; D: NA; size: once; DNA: TGTGCCGCGGGGGGGGGCGGCTACACCTTC; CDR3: CAAGGGGYTF
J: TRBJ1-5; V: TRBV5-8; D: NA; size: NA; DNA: TGTGCCAGCAGCTTCAGGCACTCGCGTAAGGATCAGCCCCAGCATTTT; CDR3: CASSFRHSRKDQPQHF
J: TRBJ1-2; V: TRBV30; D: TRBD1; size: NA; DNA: TGTGCCTGGAGTGCGACAGGGGGCTTCTATGGCTACACCTTC; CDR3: CAWSATGGFYGYTF
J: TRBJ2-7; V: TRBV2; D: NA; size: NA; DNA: TGTGCCAGCAGCCTTGACATAGAGCAGTACTTC; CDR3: CASSLDIEQYF
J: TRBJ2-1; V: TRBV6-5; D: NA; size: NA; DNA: TGTGCCAGCGAATCCTACGATGAGCAGTTCTTC; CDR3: CASESYDEQFF
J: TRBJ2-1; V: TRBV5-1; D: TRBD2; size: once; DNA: TGCGCCAGCTCCCCTACAGGGACTAGCGGGGGGGCCGCCTACAATGAGCAGTTCTTC; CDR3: CASSPTGTSGGAAYNEQFF
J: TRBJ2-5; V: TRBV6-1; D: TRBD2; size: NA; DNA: TGTGCCAGCAGCCCGGGGGGCGGGGGGCAAGAGACCCAGTACTTC; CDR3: CASSPGGGGQETQYF
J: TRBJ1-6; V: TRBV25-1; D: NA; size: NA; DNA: TGTGCCAGCAAACAAGCGGGGAATTCACCCCTCCACTTT; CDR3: CASKQAGNSPLHF
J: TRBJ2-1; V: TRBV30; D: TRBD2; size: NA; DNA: TGTGCCTGCCCGACTAGCGGGGGCAATGAGCAGTTCTTC; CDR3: CACPTSGGNEQFF
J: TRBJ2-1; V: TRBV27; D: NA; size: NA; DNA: TGTGCCAGCATGGGCCGGTCCTACAATGAGCAGTTCTTC; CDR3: CASMGRSYNEQFF
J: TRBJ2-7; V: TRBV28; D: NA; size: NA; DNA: TGTGCCAGCAGTCCCCCGTCGTTCTACGAGCAGTACTTC; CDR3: CASSPPSFYEQYF
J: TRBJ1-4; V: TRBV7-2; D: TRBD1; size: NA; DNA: TGTGCCAGCAGCCGCAAGACAGGGGTTGGTGAAAAACTGTTTTTT; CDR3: CASSRKTGVGEKLFF
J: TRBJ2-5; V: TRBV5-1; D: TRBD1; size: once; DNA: TGCGCCAGCAGCTTGGGGACAGGGGGTCGCCAAGAGACCCAGTACTTC; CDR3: CASSLGTGGRQETQYF
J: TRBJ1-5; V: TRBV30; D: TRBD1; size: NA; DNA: TGTGCCTGGAGTAGGGGGACAGGGGCGAATCAGCCCCAGCATTTT; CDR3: CAWSRGTGANQPQHF
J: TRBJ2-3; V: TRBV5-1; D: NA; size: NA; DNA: TGCGCCAGCACCCAGGCCAGGGTGGGAGATACGCAGTATTTT; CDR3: CASTQARVGDTQYF
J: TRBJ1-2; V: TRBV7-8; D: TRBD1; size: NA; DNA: TGTGCCAGCAGCTTAGCAGGGACAGGTACCTATGGCTACACCTTC; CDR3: CASSLAGTGTYGYTF
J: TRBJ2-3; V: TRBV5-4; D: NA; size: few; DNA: TGTGCCAGCAGCTTAGTCCACACCAGCACAGATACGCAGTATTTT; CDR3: CASSLVHTSTDTQYF
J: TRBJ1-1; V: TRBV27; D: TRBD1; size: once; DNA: TGTGCCAGCAGTTTATCTCCCTCTCGGACAGGGAAGTATGTAACTGAAGCTTTCTTT; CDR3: CASSLSPSRTGKYVTEAFF
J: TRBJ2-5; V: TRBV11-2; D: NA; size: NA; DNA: TGTGCCAGCAGCAACTTCGAGACCCAGTACTTC; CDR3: CASSNFETQYF
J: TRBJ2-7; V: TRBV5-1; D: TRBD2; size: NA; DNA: TGCGCCAGCAGCCCAAGGCCTAGCGGGGATACCTACGAGCAGTACTTC; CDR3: CASSPRPSGDTYEQYF
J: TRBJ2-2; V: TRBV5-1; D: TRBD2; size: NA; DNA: TGCGCCAGCAGCAGGGGACTAGCGGGAAACACCGGGGAGCTGTTTTTT; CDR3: CASSRGLAGNTGELFF
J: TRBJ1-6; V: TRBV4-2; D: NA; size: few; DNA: TGTGCCAGCAGCCTAGATTTGGCCCAGGGACTTTCACACATCCACTTT; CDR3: CASSLDLAQGLSHIHF
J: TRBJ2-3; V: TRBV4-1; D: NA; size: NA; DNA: TGCGCCAGCAGCCAAGTTAGCCCCACAGATACGCAGTATTTT; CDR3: CASSQVSPTDTQYF
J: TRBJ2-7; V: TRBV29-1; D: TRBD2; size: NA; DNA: TGCAGCGTCCAGAGGGGACTAGCGGGGCGATCGGGGGAGCAGTACTTC; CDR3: CSVQRGLAGRSGEQYF
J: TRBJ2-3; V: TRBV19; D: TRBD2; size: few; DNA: TGTGCCAGTAGTGCCGGGACTAGCGGGATTATAGGCACAGATACGCAGTATTTT; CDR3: CASSAGTSGIIGTDTQYF